What follows describes a single T cell receptor (beta chain). Its matching antigen is unknown. This entry belongs to a study of OX40 agonist ivuxolimab in advanced cancers. Study overall: Mean age 60 years, range 23 to 79; about 81% male. Antecedent anti-PD-1, anti-PD-L1 or anti-CTLA-4 therapy was permissible, with roughly 36% having received some. Points from the study as a whole: CD8+ T cells averaged more expanded clones than CD4+. Among the lowest peripheral clonal expansion occurred in 0.1-3.0 mg/kg partial responders.

Sequencing was performed with immunoSEQ multiplex PCR; in TCRdb, only in-frame clones are kept and a portion is missing. The repertoire includes approximately 21,000 clones, 70% to 80% of them detected once, and around 30% sits in the top ten. The material sequenced was CD4+ or CD8+ T cells sorted from blood, taken in a trial of the OX40 agonist ivuxolimab. This sequence originates from an adult with an advanced solid tumor such as melanoma, head and neck, liver or kidney cancer.

This chain's CDR3 is CASSIRGDLQETQYF. The CDR3 DNA is TGTGCCAGTAGTATAAGGGGAGACTTACAAGAGACCCAGTACTTC. The chain links TRBV19 to TRBJ2-5; TRBD1 or TRBD2 may be the D gene (5 bases each). CDR1 is LNHDA, CDR2 SQIVND, per germline (reference sequence). V lost 2 bases and J 2 bases, leaving 12 bases between the germline ends. This CDR3 is built from 15 residues.